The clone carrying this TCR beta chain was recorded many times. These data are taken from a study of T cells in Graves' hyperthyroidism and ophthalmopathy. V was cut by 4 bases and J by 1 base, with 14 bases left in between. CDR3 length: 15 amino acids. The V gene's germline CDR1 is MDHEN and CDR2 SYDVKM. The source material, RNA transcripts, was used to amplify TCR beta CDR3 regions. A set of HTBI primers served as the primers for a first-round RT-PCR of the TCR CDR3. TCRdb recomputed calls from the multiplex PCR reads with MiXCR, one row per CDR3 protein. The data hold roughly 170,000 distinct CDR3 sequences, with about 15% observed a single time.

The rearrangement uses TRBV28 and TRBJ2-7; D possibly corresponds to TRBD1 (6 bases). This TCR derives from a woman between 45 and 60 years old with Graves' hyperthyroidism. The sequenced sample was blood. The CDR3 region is CASSSTRDTSYEQYF. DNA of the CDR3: TGTGCCAGCAGTTCCACCCGGGACACGTCCTACGAGCAGTACTTC. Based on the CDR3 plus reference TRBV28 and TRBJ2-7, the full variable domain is DVKVTQSSRYLVKRTGEKVFLECVQDMDHENMFWYRQDPGLGLRLIYFSYDVKMKEKGDIPEGYSVSREKKERFSLILESASTNQTSMYLCASSSTRDTSYEQYFGPGTRLTVT.